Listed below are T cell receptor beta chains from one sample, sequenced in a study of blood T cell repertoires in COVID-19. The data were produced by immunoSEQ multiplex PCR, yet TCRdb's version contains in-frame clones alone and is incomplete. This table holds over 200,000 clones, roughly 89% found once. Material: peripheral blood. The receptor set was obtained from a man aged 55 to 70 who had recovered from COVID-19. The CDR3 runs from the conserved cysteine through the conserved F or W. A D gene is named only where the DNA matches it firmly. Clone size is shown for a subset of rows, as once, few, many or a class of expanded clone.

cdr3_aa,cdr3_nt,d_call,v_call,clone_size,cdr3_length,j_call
CASGTGGNSPLHF,TGTGCCAGCGGGACAGGGGGTAATTCACCCCTCCACTTT,TRBD1,TRBV5-4,once,13,TRBJ1-6
CASSLPVGAGAFF,TGTGCCAGCAGTCTTCCGGTTGGGGCAGGGGCTTTCTTT,-,TRBV28,-,13,TRBJ1-1
CASTQGDRYGNTIYF,TGTGCCAGCACTCAGGGGGACAGGTACGGAAACACCATATATTTT,TRBD1,TRBV3-1/TRBV3-2,-,15,TRBJ1-3
CATSGPRSGLAGGSNTGELFF,TGTGCCACCAGTGGTCCCCGTTCGGGACTAGCGGGAGGATCGAACACCGGGGAGCTGTTTTTT,TRBD2,TRBV24-1,-,21,TRBJ2-2
CASSRIQGRETQYF,TGTGCCAGCAGTCGCATACAGGGGCGAGAGACCCAGTACTTC,TRBD1,TRBV28,-,14,TRBJ2-5
CASSLPRRDRAKTAGARPTGELFF,TGTGCCAGCAGCCTCCCCCGAAGGGACAGGGCGAAGACGGCGGGGGCCCGCCCGACCGGGGAGCTGTTTTTT,TRBD1,TRBV4-2,-,24,TRBJ2-2
CARSDNYGYTF,TGTGCCCGAAGCGACAACTATGGCTACACCTTC,-,TRBV6-4,-,11,TRBJ1-2
CASRYSGTGELFF,TGTGCCAGTAGGTATAGCGGCACCGGGGAGCTGTTTTTT,-,TRBV19,once,13,TRBJ2-2
CASSLPGYGYTF,TGCGCCAGCAGCTTGCCAGGCTATGGCTACACCTTC,-,TRBV5-1,-,12,TRBJ1-2
CASRWPGRVTNEKLFF,TGTGCCAGCAGGTGGCCCGGCAGGGTTACTAATGAAAAACTGTTTTTT,-,TRBV5-6,-,16,TRBJ1-4
CAIGRQGDTEAFF,TGTGCCATCGGAAGACAGGGGGATACTGAAGCTTTCTTT,TRBD1,TRBV10-3,-,13,TRBJ1-1
CASSTFLTEAFF,TGTGCCAGCTCAACTTTCCTCACTGAAGCTTTCTTT,-,TRBV18,-,12,TRBJ1-1
CASSSNTGTGYRKLFF,TGTGCCAGCAGTTCGAATACCGGGACAGGGTATCGAAAACTGTTTTTT,TRBD1,TRBV27,once,16,TRBJ1-4
CASSWRTGTGSAQHF,TGTGCCAGCAGTTGGCGGACAGGGACGGGTTCAGCCCAGCATTTT,TRBD1,TRBV27,-,15,TRBJ1-5
CATSLPRRAGGTIYF,TGTGCCACCAGCTTGCCGCGGAGGGCCGGTGGCACCATATATTTT,-,TRBV15,once,15,TRBJ1-3
CASRLASGRRPEQYF,TGTGCAAGTCGCTTAGCTAGCGGGAGAAGGCCCGAGCAGTACTTC,-,TRBV12-2,-,15,TRBJ2-7
CASSRTSVYEQYF,TGTGCCAGCAGCCGGACTAGCGTGTACGAGCAGTACTTC,TRBD2,TRBV7-2,many,13,TRBJ2-7
CASSTTRVQPQHF,TGTGCCAGCAGTACCACGAGGGTTCAGCCCCAGCATTTT,-,TRBV6-5,-,13,TRBJ1-5
CASSFWTGAGNTIYF,TGTGCCAGTAGTTTTTGGACAGGGGCTGGAAACACCATATATTTT,TRBD1,TRBV19,once,15,TRBJ1-3
CASSVAHGRGANEQFF,TGTGCCAGCAGCGTAGCCCACGGGAGGGGCGCGAATGAGCAGTTCTTC,TRBD2,TRBV9,once,16,TRBJ2-1
CASSPGTGGLYEQYF,TGTGCCAGCAGCCCCGGGACAGGGGGCTTGTACGAGCAGTACTTC,TRBD1,TRBV9,-,15,TRBJ2-7
CAWSVTGESGELFF,TGTGCCTGGAGTGTAACAGGGGAGAGCGGGGAGCTGTTTTTT,TRBD1,TRBV30,-,14,TRBJ2-2
CASSSDLELGPNQPQHF,TGTGCCAGCAGCTCCGACCTCGAACTAGGTCCCAATCAGCCCCAGCATTTT,-,TRBV7-8,-,17,TRBJ1-5
CASSFLGTSGKAGELFF,TGTGCCAGCAGCTTTCTTGGGACTAGCGGGAAGGCCGGGGAGCTGTTTTTT,TRBD2,TRBV7-2,-,17,TRBJ2-2
CASTRLQPNTEAFF,TGTGCCAGCACACGGCTACAGCCGAACACTGAAGCTTTCTTT,-,TRBV18,-,14,TRBJ1-1